The sequence of this T cell receptor beta chain was determined in a study of CD8+ T cells in alopecia areata. Study as a whole: Those patients who were treated received oral tofacitinib, which was given at 5 to 10 mg twice daily for moderate-to-severe alopecia areata.

Sample treatment: oral pan-JAK inhibitor, 5-10 mg twice daily. RNA, once extracted, was reverse transcribed into cDNA for use as the sequencing template. Assay used: immunoSEQ multiplex PCR; TCRdb lists only in-frame clones, some missing. The profile covers 270,000 or so clones, with roughly 60% appearing a single time and about 1.7% taken by the ten largest. There are 16 residues in the CDR3. Germline V gene data show CDR1 as MGHRA and CDR2 as YSYEKL. V lost 1 base and J lost 5; bases outside the gene matches: 7. To note about this clone: The antigen remains undetermined.

The study's findings and limits: Although TCR sharing was seen in mice, sharing across patients was less clear, possibly for HLA-related reasons.

The source material was CD4+ T cells sorted from blood, sampled at week 24, from a patient treated with tofacitinib. The J gene is TRBJ2-1, the V gene TRBV4-1; 8 bases align to TRBD1. The origin of this receptor is a human donor with alopecia areata. This CDR3 reads CASSQGPQGVNNEQFF. The CDR3 DNA is TGCGCCAGCAGCCAAGGGCCACAGGGGGTAAACAATGAGCAGTTCTTC.